One sample yielded the 5 T cell receptor beta chains listed below, sequenced in a study of breast tumors, draining lymph nodes, adjacent tissues. Via MiXCR, TCRdb re-called the multiplex PCR reads, giving one row per CDR3 protein. The table records about 130,000 distinct CDR3 sequences, 20% to 25% of them present only once. Breast cancer patients provided tissue from their axillary draining lymph nodes. Material: axillary lymph node tissue. The receptors here all came from a female donor with breast cancer. Some clones in this sample may be carry-over from other donors' samples.

This clonotype has ten or more counts. The chain carries TRBV29-1 and TRBJ1-2, with 10 bases fitting TRBD1. CDR1 is SQVTM, CDR2 ANQGSEA, per germline. This CDR3 has 12 amino acids. V shed 6 bases, J shed 7 bases, and the junction held 5 bases outside the gene matches. The CDR3 DNA reads TGCAGCGTCGGAAGGGACAGGGGTGGCTACACCTTC. It encodes CSVGRDRGGYTF. Combining the CDR3 with reference TRBV29-1 and TRBJ1-2 gives the whole variable domain SAVISQKPSRDICQRGTSLTIQCQVDSQVTMMFWYRQQPGQSLTLIATANQGSEATYESGFVIDKFPISRPNLTFSTLTVSNMSPEDSSIYLCSVGRDRGGYTFGSGTRLTVV.

The sample holds many counts of this clonotype. The V and J genes are TRBV5-1 and TRBJ2-3, with TRBD2 matching 11 bases. Trimming cost V 1 base and J 5 bases; bases outside gene matches: 3. Germline values: CDR1 SGHRS, CDR2 YFSETQ. CDR3 length: 15 residues. For the CDR3, the DNA is TGCGCCAGCAGCTTGACTAGCGGGAGACAAGATACGCAGTATTTT. It codes for CASSLTSGRQDTQYF.

This clonotype was counted at least ten times. The rearrangement links TRBV20-1 to TRBJ2-1, with 11 bases matching TRBD2. The trim removed 0 bases at V and 8 bases at J, leaving 12 bases unmatched. The CDR3 consists of 17 residues. Germline-derived CDR1 and CDR2 are DFQATT and SNEGSKA (reference sequence). The CDR3 DNA reads TGCAGTGCTAGAGATCGGGCTAGCGGGAGGTGGTTGGATGAGCAGTTCTTC. Its translation is CSARDRASGRWLDEQFF.

This clonotype showed up many times. This chain connects TRBV7-2 to TRBJ1-6; D unclear. Trimming removed 5 bases at V and 13 bases at J, with 15 bases between. CDR1 is SGHTA, CDR2 FQGNSA, per germline. This CDR3 spans 13 amino acids. The CDR3 bases are TGTGCCAGCAGCGTCGACCTCACCTGGCCCCTCCACTTT. Translating gives CASSVDLTWPLHF.

The sample holds many counts of this clonotype. The chain is built from TRBV4-2 and TRBJ2-7; 10 bases are shared with TRBD2. Trimming took 4 bases from V and 7 from J; bases not matched to a gene: 13. Germline assignment: CDR1 LGHNA and CDR2 YNFKEQ. The CDR3 sequence is 16 residues long. CDR3 amino acids: CASSPRGAGGADEQYF. The DNA for the CDR3 is TGTGCCAGCAGCCCCCGGGGAGCGGGAGGGGCGGATGAGCAGTACTTC.